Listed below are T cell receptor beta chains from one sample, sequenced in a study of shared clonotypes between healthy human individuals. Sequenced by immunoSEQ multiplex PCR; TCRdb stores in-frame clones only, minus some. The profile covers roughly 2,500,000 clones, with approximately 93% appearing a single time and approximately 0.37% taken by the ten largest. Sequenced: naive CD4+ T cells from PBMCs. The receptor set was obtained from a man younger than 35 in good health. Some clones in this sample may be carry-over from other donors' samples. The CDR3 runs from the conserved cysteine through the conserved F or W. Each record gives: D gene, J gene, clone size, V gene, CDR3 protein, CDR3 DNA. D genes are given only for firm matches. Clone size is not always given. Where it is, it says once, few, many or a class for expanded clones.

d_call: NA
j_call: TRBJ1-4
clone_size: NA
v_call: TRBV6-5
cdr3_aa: CASGQGLNEKLFF
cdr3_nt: TGTGCCAGCGGGCAGGGGCTTAATGAAAAACTGTTTTTT

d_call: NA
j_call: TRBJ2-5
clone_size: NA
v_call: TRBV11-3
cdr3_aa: CASSAGTGQETQYF
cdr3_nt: TGTGCCAGCAGCGCAGGGACTGGACAAGAGACCCAGTACTTC

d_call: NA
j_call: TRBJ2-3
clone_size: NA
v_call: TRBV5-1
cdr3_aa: CASSFAVTSTDTQYF
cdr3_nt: TGCGCCAGCAGCTTTGCAGTTACTAGCACAGATACGCAGTATTTT

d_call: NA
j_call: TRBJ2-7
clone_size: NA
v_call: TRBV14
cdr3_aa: CASSHSVYEQYF
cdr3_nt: TGTGCCAGCAGCCACTCCGTTTACGAGCAGTACTTC

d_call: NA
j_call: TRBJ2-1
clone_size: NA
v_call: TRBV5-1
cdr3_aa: CASTQGSSYNEQFF
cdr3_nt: TGCGCCAGCACCCAAGGGAGCTCCTACAATGAGCAGTTCTTC

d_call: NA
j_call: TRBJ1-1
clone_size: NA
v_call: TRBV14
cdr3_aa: CASSFREGRTEAFF
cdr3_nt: TGTGCCAGCAGCTTCCGGGAGGGTCGCACTGAAGCTTTCTTT

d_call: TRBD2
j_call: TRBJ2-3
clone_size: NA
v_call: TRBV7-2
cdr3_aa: CASHKGASGRSWDTQYF
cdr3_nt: TGTGCCAGCCACAAAGGGGCTAGCGGGAGAAGTTGGGATACGCAGTATTTT

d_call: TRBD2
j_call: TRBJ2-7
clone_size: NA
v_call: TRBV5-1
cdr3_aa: CASSFGAGVLEQYF
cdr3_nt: TGCGCCAGCAGCTTTGGGGCGGGAGTTCTCGAGCAGTACTTC

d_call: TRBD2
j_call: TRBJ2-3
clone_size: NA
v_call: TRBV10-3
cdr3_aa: CAISVLAEHTDTQYF
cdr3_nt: TGTGCCATCAGTGTGCTAGCGGAACACACAGATACGCAGTATTTT

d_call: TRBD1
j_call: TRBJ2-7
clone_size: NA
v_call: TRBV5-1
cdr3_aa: CASSLEGQYYEQYF
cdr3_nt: TGCGCCAGCAGCTTGGAGGGACAGTACTACGAGCAGTACTTC

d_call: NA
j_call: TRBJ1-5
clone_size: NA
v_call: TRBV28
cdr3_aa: CASSLRGGNNQPQHF
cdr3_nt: TGTGCCAGCAGTTTGCGGGGGGGTAACAATCAGCCCCAGCATTTT

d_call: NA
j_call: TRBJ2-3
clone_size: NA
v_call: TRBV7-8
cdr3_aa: CASSPGRSTDTQYF
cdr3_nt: TGTGCCAGCAGCCCCGGACGGAGCACAGATACGCAGTATTTT

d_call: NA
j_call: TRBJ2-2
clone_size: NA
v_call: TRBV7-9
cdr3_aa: CASSWGPTGELFF
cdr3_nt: TGTGCCAGCAGTTGGGGACCAACCGGGGAGCTGTTTTTT

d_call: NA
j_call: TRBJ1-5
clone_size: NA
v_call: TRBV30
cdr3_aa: CAWSIKESNQPQHF
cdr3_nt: TGTGCCTGGAGTATCAAGGAAAGCAATCAGCCCCAGCATTTT

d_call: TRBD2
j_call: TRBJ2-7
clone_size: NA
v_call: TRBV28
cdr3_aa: CASSLSASGSYEQYF
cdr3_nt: TGTGCCAGCAGTTTATCAGCTAGCGGGAGCTACGAGCAGTACTTC

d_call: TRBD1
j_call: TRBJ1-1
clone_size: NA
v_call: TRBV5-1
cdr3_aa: CASSYYRGTTEAFF
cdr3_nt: TGCGCCAGCAGCTACTACAGGGGAACCACTGAAGCTTTCTTT

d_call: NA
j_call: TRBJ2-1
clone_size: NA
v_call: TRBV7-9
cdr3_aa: CASSPSPIPGGEQFF
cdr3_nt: TGTGCCAGCAGCCCCAGTCCGATCCCTGGGGGTGAGCAGTTCTTC

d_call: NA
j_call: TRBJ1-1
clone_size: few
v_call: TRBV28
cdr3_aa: CASSRVNTEAFF
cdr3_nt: TGTGCCAGCAGTCGGGTTAACACTGAAGCTTTCTTT

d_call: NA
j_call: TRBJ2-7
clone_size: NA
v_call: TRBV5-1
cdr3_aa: CASSATGSSYEQYF
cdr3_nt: TGCGCCAGCAGTGCTACCGGGAGCTCCTACGAGCAGTACTTC

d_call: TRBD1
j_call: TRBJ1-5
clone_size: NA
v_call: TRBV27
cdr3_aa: CASSSTGGQPQHF
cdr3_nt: TGTGCCAGCAGTAGTACAGGGGGCCAGCCCCAGCATTTT

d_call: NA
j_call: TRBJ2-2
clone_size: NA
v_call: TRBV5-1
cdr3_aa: CASSFDGTNTGELFF
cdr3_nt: TGCGCCAGCAGCTTCGACGGAACGAACACCGGGGAGCTGTTTTTT

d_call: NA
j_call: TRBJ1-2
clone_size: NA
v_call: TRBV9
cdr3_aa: CASSVADPRDYGYTF
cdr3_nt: TGTGCCAGCAGCGTAGCGGACCCCAGGGACTATGGCTACACCTTC

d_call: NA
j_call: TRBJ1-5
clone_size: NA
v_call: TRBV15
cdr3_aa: CATSRDSDHQPQHF
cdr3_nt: TGTGCCACCAGCAGGGACAGTGACCATCAGCCCCAGCATTTT

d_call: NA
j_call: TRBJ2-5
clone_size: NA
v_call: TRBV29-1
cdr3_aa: CSVLRGRSETQYF
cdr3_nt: TGCAGCGTTCTCAGGGGCCGGTCTGAGACCCAGTACTTC